This T cell receptor beta chain was profiled in a study of T cells in Graves' hyperthyroidism and ophthalmopathy. Template material for amplifying TCR beta CDR3 regions consisted of RNA transcripts. With the HTBI primer set, the TCR CDR3 went through a first round of RT-PCR. TCRdb fed the multiplex PCR reads into MiXCR, producing one record per CDR3 protein. The sample holds 500,000 to 750,000 distinct CDR3 sequences, 46% seen once. The CDR3 covers 13 residues. The V gene's germline CDR1 is DFQATT and CDR2 SNEGSKA (reference sequence). Between the trimmed V and J ends, which lost 5 bases and 7 bases, there was a span of 14 bases. Remarks on this clonotype: Its antigen is unidentified.

Study-wide points: A model of 13 V-J pairs discriminated ophthalmopathy from stable hyperthyroidism. Also found in blood were most expanded thyroid clonotypes above 0.001.

The chain is built from TRBV20-1 and TRBJ1-4; D uncertain. The clonotype comes from a woman aged 18-29 years with Graves' hyperthyroidism. Sequencing was performed on peripheral blood or thyroid tissue (not recorded which). CDR3 sequence (DNA): TGCAGTGCTGTGGATAGGTGGAGTGAAAAACTGTTTTTT. Translated: CSAVDRWSEKLFF.